The clone carrying this TCR beta chain appeared a few times. Antigen specificity is unknown. The CDR3 consists of 14 residues. Trimming removed 5 bases at V and 8 bases at J, with 18 bases between. Looked up from germline, CDR1 is MNHNS and CDR2 is SASEGT. These data come from a study of T cells in Graves' hyperthyroidism and ophthalmopathy. Notes on the study in general: A model of 13 V-J features distinguished ophthalmopathy from stable hyperthyroidism.

Amplification of TCR beta CDR3 regions was performed using RNA transcripts as template. When the TCR CDR3 underwent first-round RT-PCR, the HTBI primer set was used. TCRdb re-called the multiplex PCR reads with MiXCR, one entry per CDR3 protein. The repertoire holds hundreds of thousands of distinct CDR3 sequences, around 15% seen once, with approximately 10% in the top ten. The study left out patients who had uncontrolled infection, other autoimmune disease, pregnancy or lactation. The sequencing sample was made of blood. The source is a woman aged 18 to 35 with Graves' hyperthyroidism. The chain couples TRBV6-1 to TRBJ1-2; D is uncertain. The CDR3, as DNA: TGTGCCAGCAGTCAGAAACTCGATCGAAGGGGCTACACCTTC. As protein: CASSQKLDRRGYTF.